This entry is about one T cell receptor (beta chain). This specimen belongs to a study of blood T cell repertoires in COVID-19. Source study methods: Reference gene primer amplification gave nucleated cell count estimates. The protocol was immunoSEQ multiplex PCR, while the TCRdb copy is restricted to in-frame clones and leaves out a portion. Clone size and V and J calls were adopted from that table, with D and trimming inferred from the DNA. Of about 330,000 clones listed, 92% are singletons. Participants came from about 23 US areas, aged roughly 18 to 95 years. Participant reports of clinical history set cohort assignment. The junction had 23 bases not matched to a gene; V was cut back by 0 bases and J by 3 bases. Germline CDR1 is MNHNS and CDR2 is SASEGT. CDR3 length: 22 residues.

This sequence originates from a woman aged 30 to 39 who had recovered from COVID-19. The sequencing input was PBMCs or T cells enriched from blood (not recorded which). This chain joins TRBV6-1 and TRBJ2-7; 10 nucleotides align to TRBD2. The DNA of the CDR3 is TGTGCCAGCAGTGAAGCGTTGCGATCTTTTTCCGGGACTAGCGCCAGGATCTACGAGCAGTACTTC. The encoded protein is CASSEALRSFSGTSARIYEQYF.